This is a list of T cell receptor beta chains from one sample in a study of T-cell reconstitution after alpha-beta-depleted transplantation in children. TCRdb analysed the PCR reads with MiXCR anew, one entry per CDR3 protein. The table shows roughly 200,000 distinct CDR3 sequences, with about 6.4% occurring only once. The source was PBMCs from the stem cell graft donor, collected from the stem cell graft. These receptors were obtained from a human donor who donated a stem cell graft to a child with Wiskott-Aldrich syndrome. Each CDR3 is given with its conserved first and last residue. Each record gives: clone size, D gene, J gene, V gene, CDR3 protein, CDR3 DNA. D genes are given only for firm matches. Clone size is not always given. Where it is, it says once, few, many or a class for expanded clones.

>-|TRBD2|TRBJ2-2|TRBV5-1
CASSLVAGGTGELFF
TGCGCCAGCAGCTTGGTAGCGGGAGGCACCGGGGAGCTGTTTTTT
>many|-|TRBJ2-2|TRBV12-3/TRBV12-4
CASLIVGELFF
TGTGCCAGCCTCATAGTGGGGGAGCTGTTTTTT
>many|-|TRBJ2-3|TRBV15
CATSRDYPSTDTQYF
TGTGCCACCAGCAGGGACTACCCGTCCACAGATACGCAGTATTTT
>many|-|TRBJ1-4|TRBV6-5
CASSYRGREKLFF
TGTGCCAGCAGTTACCGGGGGCGTGAAAAACTGTTTTTT
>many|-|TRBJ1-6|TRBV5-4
CASSLEPAGPFSPLHF
TGTGCCAGCAGCTTGGAGCCGGCGGGCCCTTTCTCACCCCTCCACTTT
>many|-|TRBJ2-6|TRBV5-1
CASSLVGAGANVLTF
TGCGCCAGCAGCTTGGTGGGAGCCGGGGCCAACGTCCTGACTTTC
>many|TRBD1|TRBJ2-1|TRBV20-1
CSAYPGTGDYNEQFF
TGCAGTGCTTACCCCGGGACAGGGGATTACAATGAGCAGTTCTTC
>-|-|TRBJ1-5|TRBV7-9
CASGEGSQPQHF
TGTGCCAGCGGTGAGGGTTCTCAGCCCCAGCATTTT
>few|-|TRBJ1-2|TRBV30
CAWSFSALSAGYTF
TGTGCCTGGTCATTTTCCGCCCTCAGTGCTGGCTACACCTTC
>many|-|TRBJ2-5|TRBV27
CASSSHLLEAETQYF
TGTGCCAGCAGTTCCCATCTACTAGAGGCAGAGACCCAGTACTTC
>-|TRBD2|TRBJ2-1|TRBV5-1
CATADRLASYNEQFF
TGCGCCACAGCAGATCGACTAGCGAGTTACAATGAGCAGTTCTTC
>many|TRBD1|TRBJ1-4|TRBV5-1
CASSLDTGEEKLFF
TGCGCCAGCAGCTTGGATACAGGGGAGGAAAAACTGTTTTTT
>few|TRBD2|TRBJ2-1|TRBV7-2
CASSSERTSGRSGEQFF
TGTGCCAGCAGCTCCGAAAGGACTAGCGGGAGATCGGGTGAGCAGTTCTTC
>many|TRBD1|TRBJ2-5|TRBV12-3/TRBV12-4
CASSFRVRGETQYF
TGTGCCAGCAGTTTTCGGGTCAGGGGGGAGACCCAGTACTTC
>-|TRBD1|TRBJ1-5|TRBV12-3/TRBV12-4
CASSPGDRDSNQPQHF
TGTGCCAGCAGTCCGGGGGACAGGGATAGCAATCAGCCCCAGCATTTT